Following are 3 T cell receptor beta chains from one sample sequenced in a study of blood T cell repertoires in COVID-19. The assay was immunoSEQ multiplex PCR, and TCRdb's table has in-frame clones only and misses some. Among approximately 94,000 clones listed, approximately 90% were seen once. Source material: peripheral blood. These receptors originate from a man in his fifties with active COVID-19.

V and J are TRBV2 and TRBJ2-2, with TRBD2 matching 9 bases. Trimming at V came to 6 bases and at J to 1 base, leaving 3 bases not matched to a gene. This CDR3 is built from 15 residues. Looked up from germline, CDR1 is SNHLY and CDR2 is FYNNEI. The CDR3 region is CASRVAGVNTGELFF. Written as DNA, the CDR3 is TGTGCCAGCAGGGTAGCGGGGGTGAACACCGGGGAGCTGTTTTTT.

The V call is TRBV3-1 (or the pseudogene TRBV3-2), the J call TRBJ2-1, with no clear D. This CDR3 has 15 amino acids. Looked up from germline, CDR1 is LGHDT and CDR2 is YNNKEL (reference sequence). V gave up 1 base and J gave up 0 bases, with 7 bases separating them. CDR3 region: CASSQAASSYNEQFF. The CDR3 DNA sequence: TGTGCCAGCAGCCAAGCCGCGAGCTCCTACAATGAGCAGTTCTTC.

The chain is built from TRBV29-1 and TRBJ2-7; maybe TRBD2 (6 bases). CDR3 length: 11 residues. Germline CDR1 SQVTM, CDR2 ANQGSEA. The germline V and J ends were trimmed by 6 bases and 3 bases, with 9 bases remaining between them. The DNA of the CDR3 is TGCAGCGTCGTGGACTACTACGAGCAGTACTTC. Protein product: CSVVDYYEQYF.